The rows below give T cell receptor beta chains drawn from one sample of a study of blood T cell repertoires in COVID-19. Generated by immunoSEQ multiplex PCR, the TCRdb table keeps only in-frame clones and is missing some. The repertoire consists of tens of thousands of clones, with around four fifths occurring once and the leading ten covering approximately 5%. The sample comprised peripheral blood. These receptors were taken from a man in his 70s with acute or convalescent COVID-19. Each CDR3 is given with its conserved first and last residue. A D gene is named only where the DNA matches it firmly. Clone size is stated in some rows and not others, as once, few, many or a class when expanded.

NA TRBJ2-7 NA TRBV7-8 CASSGTLGSEQYF TGTGCCAGCAGTGGGACTTTAGGCAGCGAGCAGTACTTC
once TRBJ1-2 NA TRBV9 CASSVERNAFGGSGDGYTF TGTGCCAGCAGCGTAGAGCGTAACGCCTTCGGGGGGTCGGGAGATGGCTACACCTTC
once TRBJ2-5 TRBD1 TRBV6-5 CASSPGTGGTQYF TGTGCCAGCAGTCCAGGAACAGGGGGGACCCAGTACTTC
NA TRBJ1-2 NA TRBV12-5 CASGLVQGGDTNYGYTF TGTGCTAGTGGTTTGGTACAGGGCGGCGACACTAACTATGGCTACACCTTC
NA TRBJ2-5 NA TRBV18 CASSPGGGQETQYF TGTGCCAGCTCACCCGGGGGAGGACAAGAGACCCAGTACTTC
NA TRBJ1-1 NA TRBV28 CASKPRGMNTEAFF TGTGCCAGCAAACCCAGGGGCATGAACACTGAAGCTTTCTTT
NA TRBJ1-6 NA TRBV3-1/TRBV3-2 CASSPGGAANSPLHF TGTGCCAGCAGCCCCGGGGGGGCTGCGAATTCACCCCTCCACTTT
NA TRBJ2-5 TRBD2 TRBV2 CASRETSGGQETQYF TGTGCCAGCAGAGAAACTAGCGGGGGGCAAGAGACCCAGTACTTC
NA TRBJ1-5 NA TRBV5-1 CASSQQAGVDQPQHF TGCGCCAGCAGCCAGCAGGCAGGGGTGGACCAGCCCCAGCATTTT
NA TRBJ2-5 NA TRBV7-8 CASSLGAETQYF TGTGCCAGCAGCTTAGGGGCAGAGACCCAGTACTTC
NA TRBJ1-1 NA TRBV19 CASSIPRGNTEAFF TGTGCCAGTAGTATACCCCGCGGTAACACTGAAGCTTTCTTT
NA TRBJ2-2 NA TRBV14 CASSQDSGSYTGELFF TGTGCCAGCAGCCAAGATTCAGGCAGCTACACCGGGGAGCTGTTTTTT
NA TRBJ1-2 NA TRBV3-1/TRBV3-2 CASSQGGGSRGGYTF TGTGCCAGCAGCCAAGGGGGAGGGTCGCGAGGTGGCTACACCTTC
NA TRBJ1-1 NA TRBV6-5 CASSYSGGTEAFF TGTGCCAGCAGTTACTCGGGGGGGACTGAAGCTTTCTTT
few TRBJ1-1 TRBD1 TRBV29-1 CSVDEGARNTEAFF TGCAGCGTTGATGAGGGGGCGAGGAACACTGAAGCTTTCTTT
NA TRBJ2-4 TRBD1 TRBV23-1 CASSQFLAGTGMSKNIQYF TGCGCCAGCAGTCAATTCCTCGCGGGGACAGGGATGTCCAAAAACATTCAGTACTTC
NA TRBJ2-3 NA TRBV11-2 CATSTVGDTQYF TGTGCCACCTCCACCGTCGGAGATACGCAGTATTTT
NA TRBJ2-1 TRBD1 TRBV19 CASSTLPGQGYYEQFF TGTGCCAGTAGTACCCTTCCGGGACAGGGGTACTATGAGCAGTTCTTC
NA TRBJ2-7 TRBD1 TRBV5-4 CATGGQGATSYEQYF TGTGCCACAGGAGGACAGGGGGCGACTTCCTACGAGCAGTACTTC
NA TRBJ2-1 TRBD1 TRBV5-1 CASSHTGQGNNEQFF TGCGCCAGCAGTCATACGGGACAGGGCAACAATGAGCAGTTCTTC
NA TRBJ2-5 NA TRBV9 CASNNRGISAETQYF TGTGCCAGCAACAATCGAGGGATCAGCGCGGAGACCCAGTACTTC
NA TRBJ2-7 NA TRBV5-5 CASSFAGQDSEQYF TGTGCCAGCAGCTTCGCCGGGCAAGACAGCGAGCAGTACTTC
NA TRBJ2-5 TRBD1 TRBV3-1/TRBV3-2 CASSRRTGKETQYF TGTGCCAGCAGCCGCAGGACAGGGAAGGAGACCCAGTACTTC
NA TRBJ2-7 TRBD2 TRBV6-1 CASSSSGGLLYEQYF TGTGCCAGCAGTTCCAGCGGGGGTCTACTCTACGAGCAGTACTTC
few TRBJ1-5 TRBD1 TRBV28 CASSPGQGGHQPQHF TGTGCCAGCAGCCCGGGACAGGGTGGTCATCAGCCCCAGCATTTT
few TRBJ2-1 NA TRBV6-6 CASSYSRGEEQFF TGTGCCAGCAGTTACTCCAGGGGAGAGGAGCAGTTCTTC
NA TRBJ1-3 NA TRBV9 CASSVGGPGNTIYF TGTGCCAGCAGCGTAGGGGGGCCCGGAAACACCATATATTTT
NA TRBJ2-7 TRBD2 TRBV3-1/TRBV3-2 CASSLSGGAYEQYF TGTGCCAGCAGCCTAAGCGGGGGGGCTTACGAGCAGTACTTC
NA TRBJ1-6 NA TRBV9 CASSVEDNNSPLHF TGTGCCAGCAGCGTAGAGGACAATAATTCACCCCTCCACTTT
NA TRBJ2-1 TRBD1 TRBV19 CASSQTGVFNEQFF TGTGCCAGTAGCCAGACAGGGGTGTTCAATGAGCAGTTCTTC
once TRBJ2-2 NA TRBV11-2 CASSYDMSAGELFF TGTGCCAGCAGCTACGACATGTCCGCCGGGGAGCTGTTTTTT
NA TRBJ1-1 TRBD1 TRBV29-1 CSVQGAQVNTEAFF TGCAGCGTTCAGGGGGCGCAGGTGAACACTGAAGCTTTCTTT
NA TRBJ2-7 TRBD1 TRBV6-5 CASSSGQGGEQYF TGTGCCAGCAGTAGTGGACAGGGCGGCGAGCAGTACTTC
NA TRBJ2-7 NA TRBV5-1 CASSLDRGGTYEQYF TGCGCCAGCAGCTTGGACAGGGGGGGTACCTACGAGCAGTACTTC
NA TRBJ2-2 NA TRBV12-3/TRBV12-4 CASSLVGRLFF TGTGCCAGCAGTTTAGTCGGGAGGCTGTTTTTT
once TRBJ1-4 TRBD1 TRBV12-5 CASGSGGGGEKLFF TGTGCTAGTGGTTCAGGGGGCGGGGGTGAAAAACTGTTTTTT
NA TRBJ1-2 NA TRBV11-2 CASSASTYGYTF TGTGCCAGCAGCGCCTCTACCTATGGCTACACCTTC
NA TRBJ1-3 TRBD1 TRBV5-6 CASSSFRTGVNTIYF TGTGCCAGCAGCAGTTTTAGGACAGGGGTGAACACCATATATTTT
once TRBJ2-3 TRBD2 TRBV6-6 CASSYPSGGLTDTQYF TGTGCCAGCAGTTACCCTAGCGGGGGACTCACAGATACGCAGTATTTT
NA TRBJ2-3 TRBD2 TRBV5-1 CASSLGGGAADTQYF TGCGCCAGCAGCTTGGGCGGGGGGGCAGCAGATACGCAGTATTTT
NA TRBJ1-2 TRBD1 TRBV6-5 CASSYHASRGNYGYTF TGTGCCAGCAGTTACCACGCGTCCAGGGGGAATTATGGCTACACCTTC
NA TRBJ1-4 TRBD1 TRBV18 CASSPPGQANEKLFF TGTGCCAGCTCACCTCCGGGACAGGCTAATGAAAAACTGTTTTTT
NA TRBJ1-1 TRBD1 TRBV29-1 CSVVLWTGTEAFF TGCAGCGTTGTCCTGTGGACAGGGACTGAAGCTTTCTTT
NA TRBJ2-2 NA TRBV5-1 CASSTPGAGNTGELFF TGCGCCAGCAGCACTCCAGGGGCGGGTAACACCGGGGAGCTGTTTTTT
NA TRBJ1-5 NA TRBV6-6 CASSFQGGAQPQHF TGTGCCAGCAGTTTTCAGGGAGGGGCTCAGCCCCAGCATTTT
NA TRBJ2-7 TRBD2 TRBV6-5 CASTSGVSYEQYF TGTGCCAGCACTAGCGGCGTCTCCTACGAGCAGTACTTC